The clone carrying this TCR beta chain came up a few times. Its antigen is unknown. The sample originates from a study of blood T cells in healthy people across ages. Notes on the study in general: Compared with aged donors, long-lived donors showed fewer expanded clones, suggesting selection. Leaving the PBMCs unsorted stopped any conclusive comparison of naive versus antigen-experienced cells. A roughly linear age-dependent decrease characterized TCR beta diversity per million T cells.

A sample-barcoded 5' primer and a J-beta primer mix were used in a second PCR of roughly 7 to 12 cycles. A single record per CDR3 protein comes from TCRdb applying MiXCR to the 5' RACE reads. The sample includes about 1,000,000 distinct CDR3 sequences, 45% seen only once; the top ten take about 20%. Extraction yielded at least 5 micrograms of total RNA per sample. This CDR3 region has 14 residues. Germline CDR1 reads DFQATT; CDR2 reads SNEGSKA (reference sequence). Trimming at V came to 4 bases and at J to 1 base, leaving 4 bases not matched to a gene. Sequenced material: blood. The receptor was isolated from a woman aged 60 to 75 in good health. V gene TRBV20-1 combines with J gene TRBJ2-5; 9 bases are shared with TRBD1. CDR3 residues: CSAKWDRAQETQYF. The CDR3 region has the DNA TGCAGTGCTAAATGGGACAGGGCCCAAGAGACCCAGTACTTC.